This entry features one T cell receptor beta chain sequence. This specimen belongs to a study of blood T cell repertoires in COVID-19. Produced via immunoSEQ multiplex PCR; TCRdb's table is partial and in-frame only. The sample has 380,000 or so clones; 70% to 90% are singletons. CDR3 length equals 16 residues. The germline gives CDR1 SGDLS, CDR2 YYNGEE. The V gene lost 1 base and the J gene lost 2 bases, with 12 bases spanning the gap. The V and J genes are TRBV9 and TRBJ2-2, with TRBD2 as a possible D gene (6 bases). Sample: peripheral blood. The clonotype comes from a man aged 40-49 years with acute or convalescent COVID-19. The CDR3 spells CASSVTSGLNTGELFF. The DNA of the CDR3 is TGTGCCAGCAGCGTAACGTCGGGACTTAACACCGGGGAGCTGTTTTTT.